Shown below are 9 T cell receptor beta chains from a single sample sequenced in a study of identical twins. TCRdb independently ran MiXCR on the 5' RACE reads; one entry per CDR3 protein. This sample has hundreds of thousands of distinct CDR3 sequences; under 9.5% occur once, and the top ten carry less than 2.5%. This sample also belongs to another study, concerning yellow fever vaccine responses in identical twins.

Source material: memory (CD45RO+) T cells sorted from blood. Receptors were obtained from a woman between 18 and 29 years old in good health.

This clonotype was picked up many times. The rearrangement joins TRBV25-1 to TRBJ2-2; 8 bases are shared with TRBD1. The V segment lost 3 bases and the J segment 5 bases; nucleotides outside the gene matches: 5. This CDR3 region has 15 residues. Per germline, CDR1 MGHDK and CDR2 SYGVNS. The CDR3 DNA follows: TGTGCCAGCAGTGAGCGGGGACAGGCTACCGGGGAGCTGTTTTTT. It encodes CASSERGQATGELFF.

In DNA form, the CDR3 reads TGTGCCATCAGTGATTCTCGCGGGAGGGTAGATACGCAGTATTTT. Its translation: CAISDSRGRVDTQYF. The chain recombines TRBV10-3 with TRBJ2-3, with 9 bases identical to TRBD2. V was clipped by 3 bases and J by 5 bases; unmatched bases: 6. The CDR3 has 15 residues. CDR1 is ENHRY and CDR2 is SYGVKD in the germline V gene.

This sequence joins TRBV5-1 and TRBJ2-7, with 13 nucleotides matching TRBD2. Germline CDR1 and CDR2: SGHRS and YFSETQ. The CDR3 has 16 amino acids. J gave up 6 bases and V 4 bases, and 10 bases lay outside the gene matches. CDR3: CASSPGLAGPRSEQYF. CDR3 DNA: TGCGCCAGCAGCCCGGGACTAGCGGGACCGAGGAGCGAGCAGTACTTC.

In this sample, this clonotype turned up many times. The rearrangement links TRBV7-2 to TRBJ2-1, with 10 bases lining up with TRBD2. V shed 4 bases, J shed 6 bases, and the junction held 6 bases outside the gene matches. From germline, CDR1 is SGHTA and CDR2 FQGNSA. The CDR3 sequence is 15 residues long. The CDR3 region has the DNA TGTGCCAGCAGCTGGCTAGCGGGAGCTGGCAATGAGCAGTTCTTC. Its protein product is CASSWLAGAGNEQFF.

This clonotype was counted ten times or more. The chain employs TRBV4-2 and TRBJ2-3, with TRBD2 identical over 10 bases. The CDR3 has 18 amino acids. Germline CDR1 reads LGHNA; CDR2 reads YNFKEQ. V shed 0 bases, J shed 2 bases, and the junction held 8 bases outside the gene matches. The CDR3 nucleotides are TGTGCCAGCAGCCAAGAACCCTCTAGCGGGGGTATCACAGATACGCAGTATTTT. The encoded protein is CASSQEPSSGGITDTQYF.

This rearrangement joins TRBV20-1 to TRBJ2-1; D is uncertain. The CDR3 covers 11 residues. CDR1 DFQATT and CDR2 SNEGSKA come from the germline V gene (reference sequence). Trimming left V 1 base short and J 9 bases short, with 7 bases between. For the CDR3, the DNA is TGCAGTGCTAGAGGGCAGACTGAGCAGTTCTTC. Its translation is CSARGQTEQFF.

The CDR3 loop is CASQSGAGGSLYNEQFF. For the CDR3, the DNA is TGTGCCAGTCAATCCGGAGCGGGAGGCTCCCTTTACAATGAGCAGTTCTTC. V gene TRBV7-9 combines with J gene TRBJ2-1, with 9 bases identical to TRBD2. Germline V gene data show CDR1 as SEHNR and CDR2 as FQNEAQ (reference sequence). The length of the CDR3 is 17 residues. The ends lost 9 bases at V and 4 bases at J; junction bases unmatched: 16.

This clonotype was recorded a few times. The chain has TRBV9 and TRBJ2-3; D is unclear. Trimming left V 3 bases short and J 3 bases short, with 11 bases between. The CDR3 extends over 14 amino acids. Looked up from germline, CDR1 is SGDLS and CDR2 is YYNGEE. The CDR3 sequence is CASSGLELTDTQYF. Here the CDR3 DNA reads TGTGCCAGCAGCGGATTGGAGTTGACAGATACGCAGTATTTT.

This clonotype was recorded at least ten times. This sequence joins TRBV24-1 and TRBJ2-3, with D possibly being TRBD2 (5 bases). Trimming removed 3 bases at V and 2 bases at J, with 11 bases between. The CDR3 consists of 15 residues. Germline CDR1 reads KGHDR; CDR2 reads SFDVKD. CDR3: CATSDARTLTDTQYF. The CDR3 bases are TGTGCCACCAGTGATGCCCGGACTCTCACAGATACGCAGTATTTT.